The sequence of this TCR beta chain was determined in a study of blood T cells in healthy people across ages. Study-wide results and caveats: Across the age range, TCR beta diversity per million T cells fell in a roughly linear way.

It was with a sample-barcoded 5' primer and a J-beta primer mix that a second PCR of about 7 to 12 cycles was run. TCRdb recomputed calls from the 5' RACE reads with MiXCR, one row per CDR3 protein. The sample lists roughly 1,500,000 distinct CDR3 sequences; about 35% were seen once. This clonotype was counted only a few times. Its antigen is still unknown. Donors were healthy Caucasian individuals from Russia aged roughly 6 to 95. CDR1 is MNHEY, CDR2 SVGAGI, per germline. CDR3 size: 15 residues. The V gene lost 6 bases and the J gene lost 3 bases, with 15 bases spanning the gap. The sample consisted of blood. The V and J genes are TRBV6-5 and TRBJ1-5; the D gene is possibly TRBD1 (5 bases). This TCR was recovered from a woman under 40 in good health. Here the CDR3 reads CASRRGRSPNQPQHF. The CDR3 nucleotides read TGTGCCAGCAGACGGGGACGGAGTCCCAATCAGCCCCAGCATTTT.